Described below is a single T cell receptor (beta chain) sequence and its context. Its antigen is not known. Trimming removed 0 bases from V and 3 bases from J; junction bases left unmatched: 10. The CDR3 extends over 19 amino acids. From germline, CDR1 is SGHNT and CDR2 YYREEE (reference sequence). These data originate in a study of cytomegalovirus exposure and HLA in healthy donors. General study points: Later work associated 16,951 TCR beta sequences with HLA alleles at 0.05 false discovery rate.

PCR involved 60 Vbeta and 13 Jbeta primers. TCRdb's copy holds only in-frame clones and misses some; the assay was immunoSEQ multiplex PCR. The sample lists fewer than 200,000 clones, 70% to 90% seen once, with around 2.4% in the top ten. The chain couples TRBV5-4 to TRBJ2-7, with TRBD2 matching over 15 bases. This clonotype was sampled from a woman younger than 45 in good health and CMV-seronegative. Sequencing used PBMCs. The CDR3 region is CASSLVETMGLAGGYEQYF. The DNA of the CDR3 is TGTGCCAGCAGCTTGGTGGAGACAATGGGACTAGCGGGAGGCTACGAGCAGTACTTC.